This TCR beta chain was identified in a study of immune heterogeneity within non-small cell lung tumors. Concerning this clonotype itself: Its cognate antigen is unknown. This could be a read error, since a much larger clone is one nucleotide away.

Template was bulk tumor genomic DNA, around 620 ng per sample. Several biopsies were spaced far apart within each primary tumor and obtained as surgery took place. Patients with untreated, newly diagnosed non-small cell lung cancer underwent curative surgery. There were over 12 donors in total. They were all newly diagnosed non-small cell lung cancer patients undergoing surgery with curative intent. Germline V gene data show CDR1 as DFQATT and CDR2 as SNEGSKA (reference sequence). Trimming cost V 8 bases and J 1 base, with 21 bases left between them. The CDR3 spans 15 residues. It was with 32 V and 13 J primers that multiplex PCR amplified TCR beta CDR3. TCRdb called the multiplex PCR reads again in MiXCR, with one record for every CDR3 protein. The repertoire holds 3,000 to 4,000 distinct CDR3 sequences, around a quarter seen once, with around 9.3% in the top ten. Study-wide results and limits: Identical dominant CDR3 beta clonotypes were found repeatedly across the tumor sites of a single patient, and these appeared alongside high-frequency clones that were unique to particular tumor locations. High-frequency T-cell receptor beta clonotypes were largely distinct between individual patients.

The chain links TRBV20-1 to TRBJ2-7, with D possibly TRBD2 on 6 matching bases. The TCR comes from a man between 60 and 75 years old with non-small cell lung cancer. The specimen was lung tumor tissue. The chain's CDR3 is CSSIQAGRASYEQYF. The DNA for the CDR3 is TGCAGTTCTATTCAAGCGGGTAGGGCTTCCTACGAGCAGTACTTC.